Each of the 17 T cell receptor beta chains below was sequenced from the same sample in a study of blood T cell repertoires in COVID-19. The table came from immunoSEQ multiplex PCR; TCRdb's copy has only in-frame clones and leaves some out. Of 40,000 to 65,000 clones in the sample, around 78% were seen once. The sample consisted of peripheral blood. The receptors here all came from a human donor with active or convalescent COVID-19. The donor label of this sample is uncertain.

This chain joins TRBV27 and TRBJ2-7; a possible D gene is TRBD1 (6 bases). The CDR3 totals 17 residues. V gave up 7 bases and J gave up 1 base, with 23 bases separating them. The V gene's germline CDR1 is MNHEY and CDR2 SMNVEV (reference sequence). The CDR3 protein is CASKLMTGDTTSYEQYF. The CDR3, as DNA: TGTGCCAGCAAACTTATGACAGGCGATACCACTTCCTACGAGCAGTACTTC.

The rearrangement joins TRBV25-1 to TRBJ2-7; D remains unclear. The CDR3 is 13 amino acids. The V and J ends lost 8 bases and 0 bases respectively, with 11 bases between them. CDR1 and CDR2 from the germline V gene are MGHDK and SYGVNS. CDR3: CASGSMSSYEQYF. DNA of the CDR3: TGTGCCAGCGGTTCGATGAGCTCCTACGAGCAGTACTTC.

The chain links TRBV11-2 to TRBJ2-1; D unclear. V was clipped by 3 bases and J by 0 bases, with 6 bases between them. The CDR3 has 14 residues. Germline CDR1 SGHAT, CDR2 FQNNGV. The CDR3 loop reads CASSFPSSYNEQFF. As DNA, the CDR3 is TGTGCCAGCAGCTTCCCGAGCTCCTACAATGAGCAGTTCTTC.

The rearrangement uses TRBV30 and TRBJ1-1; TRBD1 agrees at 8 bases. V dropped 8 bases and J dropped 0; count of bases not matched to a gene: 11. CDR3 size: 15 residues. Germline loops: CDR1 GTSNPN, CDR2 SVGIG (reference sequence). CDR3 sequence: CAHLLGQALNTEAFF. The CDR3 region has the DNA TGTGCCCACTTATTGGGACAGGCACTGAACACTGAAGCTTTCTTT.

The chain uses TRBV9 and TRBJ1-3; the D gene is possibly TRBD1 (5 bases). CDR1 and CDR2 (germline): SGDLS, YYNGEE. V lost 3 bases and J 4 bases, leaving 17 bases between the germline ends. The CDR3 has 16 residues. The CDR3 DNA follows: TGTGCCAGCAGCGGCCAGGGTTTATCGTCCGGAAACACCATATATTTT. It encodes CASSGQGLSSGNTIYF.

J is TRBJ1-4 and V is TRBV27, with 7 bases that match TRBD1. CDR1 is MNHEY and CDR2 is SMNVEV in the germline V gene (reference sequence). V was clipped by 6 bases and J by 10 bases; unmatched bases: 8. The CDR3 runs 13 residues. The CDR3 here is CASSPQGRRKLFF. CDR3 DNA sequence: TGTGCCAGCAGCCCACAGGGGCGTCGAAAACTGTTTTTT.

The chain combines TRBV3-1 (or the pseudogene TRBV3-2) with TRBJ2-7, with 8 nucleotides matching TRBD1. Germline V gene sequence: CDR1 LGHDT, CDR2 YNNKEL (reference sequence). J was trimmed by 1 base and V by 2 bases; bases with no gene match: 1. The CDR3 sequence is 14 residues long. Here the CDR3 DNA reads TGTGCCAGCAGCCAAAGGACAGGGTCCTACGAGCAGTACTTC. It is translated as CASSQRTGSYEQYF.

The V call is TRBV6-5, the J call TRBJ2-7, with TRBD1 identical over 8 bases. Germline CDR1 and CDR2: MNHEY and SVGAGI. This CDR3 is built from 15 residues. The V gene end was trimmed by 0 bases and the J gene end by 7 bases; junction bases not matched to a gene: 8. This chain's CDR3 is CASSYSGTGVLEQYF. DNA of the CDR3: TGTGCCAGCAGTTACTCTGGGACAGGCGTCTTGGAGCAGTACTTC.

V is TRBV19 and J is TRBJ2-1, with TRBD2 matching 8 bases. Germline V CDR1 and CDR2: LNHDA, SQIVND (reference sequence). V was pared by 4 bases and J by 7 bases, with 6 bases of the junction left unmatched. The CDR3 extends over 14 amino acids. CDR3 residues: CASSSGRSVNEQFF. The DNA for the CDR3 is TGTGCCAGTAGTAGCGGGAGGTCGGTAAATGAGCAGTTCTTC.

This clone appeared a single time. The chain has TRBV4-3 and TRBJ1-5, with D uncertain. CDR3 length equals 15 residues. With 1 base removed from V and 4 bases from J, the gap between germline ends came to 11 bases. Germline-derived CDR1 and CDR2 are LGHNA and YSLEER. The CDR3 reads CASSQAMSVNQPQHF. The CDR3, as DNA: TGCGCCAGCAGCCAAGCAATGTCAGTTAATCAGCCCCAGCATTTT.

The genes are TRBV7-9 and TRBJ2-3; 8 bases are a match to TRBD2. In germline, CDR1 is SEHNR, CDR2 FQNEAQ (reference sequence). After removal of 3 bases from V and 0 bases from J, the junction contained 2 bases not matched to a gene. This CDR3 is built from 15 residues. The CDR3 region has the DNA TGTGCCAGCAGCTTCGCTAGCGGGAGCACAGATACGCAGTATTTT. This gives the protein CASSFASGSTDTQYF.

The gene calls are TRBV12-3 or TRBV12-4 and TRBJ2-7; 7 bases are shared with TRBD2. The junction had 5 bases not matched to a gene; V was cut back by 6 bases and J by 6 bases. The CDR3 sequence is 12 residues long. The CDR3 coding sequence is TGTGCCAGCAGAGCCGGCGGGGGCGAGCAGTACTTC. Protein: CASRAGGGEQYF.

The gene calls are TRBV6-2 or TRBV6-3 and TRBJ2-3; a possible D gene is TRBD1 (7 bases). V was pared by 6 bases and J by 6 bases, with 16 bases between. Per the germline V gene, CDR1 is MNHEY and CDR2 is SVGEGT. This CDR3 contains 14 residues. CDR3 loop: CASSPPGGRDTQYF. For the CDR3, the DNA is TGTGCCAGCAGCCCCCCAGGGGGGAGGGATACGCAGTATTTT.

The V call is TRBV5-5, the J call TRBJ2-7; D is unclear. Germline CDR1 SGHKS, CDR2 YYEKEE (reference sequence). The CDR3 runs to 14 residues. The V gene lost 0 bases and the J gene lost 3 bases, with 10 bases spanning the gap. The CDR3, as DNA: TGTGCCAGCAGCTTGGGAACTGAAAACTACGAGCAGTACTTC. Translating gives CASSLGTENYEQYF.

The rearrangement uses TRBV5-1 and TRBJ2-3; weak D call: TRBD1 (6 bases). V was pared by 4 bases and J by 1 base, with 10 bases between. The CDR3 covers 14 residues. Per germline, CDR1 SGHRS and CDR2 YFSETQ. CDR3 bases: TGCGCCAGCAGCCGACAGGAGGGCACAGATACGCAGTATTTT. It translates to CASSRQEGTDTQYF. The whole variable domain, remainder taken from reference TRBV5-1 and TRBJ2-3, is KAGVTQTPRYLIKTRGQQVTLSCSPISGHRSVSWYQQTPGQGLQFLFEYFSETQRNKGNFPGRFSGRQFSNSRSEMNVSTLELGDSALYLCASSRQEGTDTQYFGPGTRLTVL.

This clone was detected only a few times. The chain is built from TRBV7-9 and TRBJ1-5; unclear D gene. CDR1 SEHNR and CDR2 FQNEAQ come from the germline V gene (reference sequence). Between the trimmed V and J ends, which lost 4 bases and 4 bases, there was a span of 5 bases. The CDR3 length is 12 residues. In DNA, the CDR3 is TGTGCCAGCAGCTCCCCTAATCAGCCCCAGCATTTT. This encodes CASSSPNQPQHF.

The CDR3 loop reads CASSFDRRNTEAFF. CDR3 DNA: TGTGCCAGCAGCTTCGACAGGCGCAACACTGAAGCTTTCTTT. The chain has TRBV11-3 and TRBJ1-1, with D perhaps TRBD1 (6 bases). Germline-derived CDR1 and CDR2 are SGHNT and YENEEA. This CDR3 is 14 amino acids long. Trimming removed 3 bases from V and 2 bases from J, with 10 bases in between.